This TCR beta chain was retrieved from a study of CD8 T cells in ankylosing spondylitis. Study observations and caveats: Blood of patients with ankylosing spondylitis appeared to be characterized by a TCR beta motif of eight highly homologous variants. There was reportedly significant enrichment of clones that were disease-linked in matched ankylosing spondylitis synovial fluid.

This clonotype appeared many times. Its specificity is unknown. A junction boundary mismatches the germline segment, possibly from a read error. Germline CDR1 is SGHRS and CDR2 is YFSETQ. This CDR3 is 13 amino acids long. It was by quantitative 5'-RACE with molecular barcodes that TCR beta libraries were made. TCRdb reanalysed the 5' RACE reads using MiXCR and keeps one entry per CDR3 protein. The table lists around 300,000 distinct CDR3 sequences, around 15% of them singletons. What was sequenced was blood, either unsorted or a sorted T cell fraction (not recorded which). The source is a male donor with ankylosing spondylitis or in good health (not recorded which). The chain links TRBV5-1 to TRBJ2-5; TRBD1 might be the D (6 bases). Here the CDR3 reads CASSLGQQETQYF. The CDR3 region has the DNA TGTGCCAGCAGCTTAGGACAGCAAGAGACCCAGTACTTC.